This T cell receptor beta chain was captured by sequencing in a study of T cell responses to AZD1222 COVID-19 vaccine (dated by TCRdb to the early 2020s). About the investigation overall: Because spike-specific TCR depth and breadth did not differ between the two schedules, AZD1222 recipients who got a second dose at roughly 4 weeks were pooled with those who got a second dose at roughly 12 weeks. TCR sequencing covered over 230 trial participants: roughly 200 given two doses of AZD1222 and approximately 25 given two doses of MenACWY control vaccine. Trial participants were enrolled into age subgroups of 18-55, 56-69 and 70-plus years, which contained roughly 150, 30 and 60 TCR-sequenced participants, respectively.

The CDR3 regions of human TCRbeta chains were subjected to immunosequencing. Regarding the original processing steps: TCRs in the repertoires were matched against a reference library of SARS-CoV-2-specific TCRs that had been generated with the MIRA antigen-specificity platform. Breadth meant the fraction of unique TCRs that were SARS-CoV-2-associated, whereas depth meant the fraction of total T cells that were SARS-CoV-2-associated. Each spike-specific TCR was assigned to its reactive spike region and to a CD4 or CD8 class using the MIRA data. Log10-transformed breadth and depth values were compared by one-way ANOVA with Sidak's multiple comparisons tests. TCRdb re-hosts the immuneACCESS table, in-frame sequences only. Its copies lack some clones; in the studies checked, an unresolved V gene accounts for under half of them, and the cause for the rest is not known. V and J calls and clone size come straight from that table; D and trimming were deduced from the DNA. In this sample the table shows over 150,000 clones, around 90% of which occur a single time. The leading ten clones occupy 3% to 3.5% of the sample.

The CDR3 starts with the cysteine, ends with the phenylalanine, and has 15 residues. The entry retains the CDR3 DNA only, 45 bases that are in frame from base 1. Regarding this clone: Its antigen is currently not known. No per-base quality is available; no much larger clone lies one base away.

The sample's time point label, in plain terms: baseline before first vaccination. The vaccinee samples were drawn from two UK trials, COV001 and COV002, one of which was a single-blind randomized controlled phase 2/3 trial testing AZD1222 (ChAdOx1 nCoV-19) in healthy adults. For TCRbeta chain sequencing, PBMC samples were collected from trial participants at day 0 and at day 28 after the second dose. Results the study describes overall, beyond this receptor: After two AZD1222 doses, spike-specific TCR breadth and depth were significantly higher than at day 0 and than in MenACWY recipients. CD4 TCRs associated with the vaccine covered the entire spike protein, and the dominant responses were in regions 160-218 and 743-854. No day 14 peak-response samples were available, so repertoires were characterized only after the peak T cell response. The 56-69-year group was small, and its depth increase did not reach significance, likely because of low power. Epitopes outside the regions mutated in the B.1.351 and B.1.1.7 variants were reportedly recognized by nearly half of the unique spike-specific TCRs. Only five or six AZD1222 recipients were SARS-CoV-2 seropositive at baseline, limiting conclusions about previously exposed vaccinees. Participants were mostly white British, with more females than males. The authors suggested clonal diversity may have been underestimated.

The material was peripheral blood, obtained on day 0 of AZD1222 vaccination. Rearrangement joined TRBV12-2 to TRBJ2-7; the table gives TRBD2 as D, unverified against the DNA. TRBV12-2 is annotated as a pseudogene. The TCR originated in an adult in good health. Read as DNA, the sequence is TGTGCAAGTCGCTCCGGGGAAGAGCTCTCCTACGAGCAGTACTTC. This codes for CASRSGEELSYEQYF.